These 10 T cell receptor beta chains came from one sample sequenced in a study of blood T cells in healthy people across ages (dated by TCRdb to 2014 to 2015). The library was made by 5' RACE. Sequencing was performed on an Illumina HiSeq 2500. A second PCR of about 6 to 12 cycles was performed with a sample-barcoded 5' primer and a J-beta primer mix. The public sequencing data were trimmed at Q25 with fastp and processed into clonotypes with MiXCR by TCRdb, which kept only in-frame beta chains. When rows share a CDR3 protein, they turn into one entry using the most common DNA and genes. For this sample there are 910,000 or so distinct CDR3 sequences; roughly 47% appear just once. The ten most abundant clones make up over 20% of the sample. Sequenced input: blood. The receptors were gathered from a woman aged 60 to 75 in good health.

This rearrangement joins TRBV7-2 to TRBJ2-5, with D perhaps being TRBD1 or TRBD2 (5 bases each). The CDR3 consists of 13 residues. V was cut by 4 bases and J by 11 bases, with 17 bases left in between. The germline gives CDR1 SGHTA, CDR2 FQGNSA. The CDR3 spells CASSYRGESEQYF. Here the CDR3 DNA reads TGTGCCAGCAGCTACAGAGGGGAATCTGAGCAGTACTTC.

The CDR3 DNA is TGTGCCAGCAGTTTGGGGACTCTCGCTAGCTTCGGGGAGCTGTTTTTT. It is translated as CASSLGTLASFGELFF. The genes are TRBV12-3 or TRBV12-4 and TRBJ2-2; D may be TRBD2 (6 bases). Trimming cost V 3 bases and J 7 bases, with 18 bases left between them. The length of the CDR3 is 16 residues.

V gene TRBV7-2 combines with J gene TRBJ2-7; maybe TRBD2 (6 bases). Germline CDR1 reads SGHTA; CDR2 reads FQGNSA. The CDR3 covers 15 residues. Trimming shortened V by 6 bases and J by 2 bases, and 17 bases separated the two germline ends. The CDR3 loop is CASSRADWGAYEQYF. For the CDR3, the DNA is TGTGCCAGCAGTCGAGCGGATTGGGGGGCCTACGAGCAGTACTTC.

Only a few counts were recorded for this clonotype. The chain employs TRBV3-1 and TRBJ2-7; perhaps D is TRBD1 or TRBD2 (5 bases each). This CDR3 has 14 residues. V was trimmed by 3 bases and J by 0 bases, leaving 9 bases between them. Germline V gene lookup returns CDR1 LGHDT and CDR2 YNNKEL (reference sequence). The CDR3 nucleotides read TGTGCCAGCAGCCAGGGACGCTACTCCTACGAGCAGTACTTC. This gives the protein CASSQGRYSYEQYF.

This chain uses TRBV20-1 with TRBJ2-1, with 11 nucleotides matching TRBD2. V lost 4 bases to trimming and J lost 0 bases; unmatched junction nucleotides: 8. The CDR3 runs 17 residues. Germline V gives CDR1 DFQATT, CDR2 SNEGSKA (reference sequence). The CDR3 DNA reads TGCAGTGCTATTGGGAAGACTAGCGGGACCTCCTACAATGAGCAGTTCTTC. It yields the protein CSAIGKTSGTSYNEQFF.

This chain links TRBV12-5 with TRBJ2-5; D is unclear. This CDR3 has 13 residues. Looked up from germline, CDR1 is LGHNT and CDR2 is FRNRAP. Trimming took 7 bases from V and 7 from J, leaving 16 bases between them. The CDR3 protein is CASAPQAVGTQYF. The CDR3 nucleotides read TGTGCTAGTGCCCCTCAGGCTGTCGGGACCCAGTACTTC. Drawing the rest from reference TRBV12-5 and TRBJ2-5, the complete variable domain is DARVTQTPRHKVTEMGQEVTMRCQPILGHNTVFWYRQTMMQGLELLAYFRNRAPLDDSGMPKDRFSAEMPDATLATLKIQPSEPRDSAVYFCASAPQAVGTQYFGPGTRLLVL.

A single count supports this clonotype. V gene TRBV11-2 combines with J gene TRBJ2-3; 9 positions match TRBD1. Per the germline V gene, CDR1 is SGHAT and CDR2 is FQNNGV. The CDR3 consists of 15 residues. V shed 5 bases, J shed 4 bases, and the junction held 7 bases outside the gene matches. CDR3 nucleotide sequence: TGTGCCAGCAGCAAACGGACAGGGGAGGCAGATACGCAGTATTTT. Its translation: CASSKRTGEADTQYF.

At least ten counts were recorded for this clonotype. The chain combines TRBV20-1 with TRBJ2-5, with unresolved D. The V gene's germline CDR1 is DFQATT and CDR2 SNEGSKA (reference sequence). This CDR3 comprises 14 residues. Trimming shortened V by 1 base and J by 11 bases, and 20 bases separated the two germline ends. Written as DNA, the CDR3 is TGCAGTGCTAGAGTGCGCAGATCCCTTGGAACTCAGTACTTC. It specifies CSARVRRSLGTQYF.

This sequence joins TRBV24-1 and TRBJ2-4, with TRBD1 identical over 7 bases. The DNA end lines up better with TRBJ2-7; the J call may be wrong. The CDR3 spans 14 residues. In germline, CDR1 is KGHDR, CDR2 SFDVKD. CDR3 loop: CATSPRDRLNEQYF. CDR3 sequence (DNA): TGTGCCACCAGCCCTAGGGACAGACTCAACGAGCAGTACTTC.

V gene TRBV2 combines with J gene TRBJ2-3; D is unresolved. Germline loops: CDR1 SNHLY, CDR2 FYNNEI. The CDR3 loop spans 14 amino acids. V gave up 2 bases and J gave up 1 base, with 7 bases separating them. This CDR3 is CASSENSGTDTQYF. The CDR3 coding sequence is TGTGCCAGCAGTGAAAATTCAGGCACAGATACGCAGTATTTT.